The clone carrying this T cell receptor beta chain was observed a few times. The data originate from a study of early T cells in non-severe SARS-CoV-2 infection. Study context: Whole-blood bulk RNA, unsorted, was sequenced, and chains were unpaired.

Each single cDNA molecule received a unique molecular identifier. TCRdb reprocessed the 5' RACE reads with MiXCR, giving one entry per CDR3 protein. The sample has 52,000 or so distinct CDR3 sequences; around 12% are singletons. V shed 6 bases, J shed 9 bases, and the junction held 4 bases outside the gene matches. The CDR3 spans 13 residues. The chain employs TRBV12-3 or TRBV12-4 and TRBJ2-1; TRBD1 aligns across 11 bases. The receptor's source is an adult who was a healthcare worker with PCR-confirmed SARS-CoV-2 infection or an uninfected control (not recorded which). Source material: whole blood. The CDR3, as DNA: TGTGCCAGCAGCCCAGGGACAGGGGGTGAGCAGTTCTTC. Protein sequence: CASSPGTGGEQFF.